A selection of T cell receptor beta chains follows, all from one sample in a study of blood T cell repertoires in COVID-19. The protocol was immunoSEQ multiplex PCR, while the TCRdb copy is restricted to in-frame clones and leaves out a portion. The sample has approximately 240,000 clones, 87% seen once. The sample taken for sequencing was PBMCs or T cells enriched from blood (not recorded which). The source of these receptors is a young woman with acute COVID-19. Both conserved end residues are part of each CDR3. D genes are given only for firm matches. Not every row has a clone size; where given, it reads once, few, many or a size class.

V gene,D gene,J gene,clone size,CDR3 protein
TRBV14,NA,TRBJ2-7,NA,CASSPSGGFLAQEQYF
TRBV28,NA,TRBJ2-7,once,CARNLGQSYEQYF
TRBV5-1,TRBD1,TRBJ1-1,few,CASSLGGQGGTEAFF
TRBV5-1,NA,TRBJ1-3,NA,CASSLGETGNTIYF
TRBV6-5,NA,TRBJ1-4,NA,CASSLTGRGEKLFF
TRBV7-9,TRBD1,TRBJ2-1,NA,CASSLVGGQGEYEQFF
TRBV6-1,NA,TRBJ1-4,NA,CASSAREQATNEKLFF
TRBV2,NA,TRBJ1-4,NA,CASSDRFGKLFF
TRBV15,NA,TRBJ1-6,NA,CATSRGRGYNSPLHF
TRBV5-1,TRBD1,TRBJ1-1,few,CASSLGTGGQAMNTEAFF
TRBV7-6,NA,TRBJ1-5,NA,CASSLRGGDQPQHF
TRBV7-9,NA,TRBJ1-2,NA,CASSEGDYGYTF
TRBV7-6,TRBD1,TRBJ2-7,NA,CASSRTDRAYEQYF
TRBV5-4,NA,TRBJ1-2,NA,CASSFEKTGPLNYGYTF
TRBV7-9,TRBD2,TRBJ2-3,once,CASSLLVRGGGDTQYF
TRBV20-1,NA,TRBJ1-5,few,CSASEGGQGWQPQHF
TRBV5-6,TRBD1,TRBJ1-4,once,CASSFRQGSEKLFF
TRBV24-1,TRBD1,TRBJ2-3,NA,CATSLRDRGTDTQYF
TRBV3-1/TRBV3-2,NA,TRBJ2-3,NA,CASSQAGTDTQYF
TRBV6-5,NA,TRBJ2-7,NA,CASSYSTRDPYEQYF
TRBV4-3,NA,TRBJ2-5,NA,CASSQDGQETQYF
TRBV10-3,NA,TRBJ2-2,NA,CASLSGGAGTGELFF
TRBV5-6,NA,TRBJ1-2,NA,CASSPPSRRFYGYTF
TRBV5-1,NA,TRBJ2-3,NA,CASSLRGISTDTQYF
TRBV9,TRBD2,TRBJ2-1,NA,CASSVATSGSYEQFF
TRBV28,TRBD1,TRBJ2-7,NA,CASSPPAGGIYEQYF
TRBV7-3,TRBD2,TRBJ2-3,NA,CASSDGTSRTDTQYF
TRBV28,NA,TRBJ2-7,NA,CASSFEGNEQYF
TRBV24-1,TRBD2,TRBJ2-2,NA,CATSDPLAGGPTGELFF
TRBV18,NA,TRBJ1-5,NA,CASSPDRTQQPQHF
TRBV6-5,TRBD2,TRBJ2-3,NA,CASSYSEGRADTQYF
TRBV20-1,NA,TRBJ1-2,NA,CSARSSGYTF
TRBV28,NA,TRBJ1-4,NA,CASSQARVNYEKLFF
TRBV4-3,NA,TRBJ2-2,NA,CASSQVGLTGELFF
TRBV6-4,TRBD2,TRBJ2-3,NA,CASSVLGASGTDTQYF
TRBV5-6,NA,TRBJ1-2,NA,CASSLGRMDYGYTF
TRBV5-4,NA,TRBJ1-1,NA,CASSFPGGLIGDTEAFF
TRBV5-6,NA,TRBJ2-2,NA,CASSPDTSVTGELFF
TRBV28,NA,TRBJ2-4,NA,CASRFAGEGGLSKNIQYF
TRBV10-3,NA,TRBJ1-2,few,CAISPGGGNNYGYTF
TRBV5-1,TRBD2,TRBJ2-7,NA,CASSLAGTRGEQYF
TRBV2,NA,TRBJ1-1,once,CASFPLGRLQAEAFF
TRBV28,NA,TRBJ1-6,few,CASSPIFDMDSPLHF
TRBV9,NA,TRBJ1-3,NA,CASSVEAGRGNTIYF
TRBV15,TRBD1,TRBJ1-1,NA,CATSRTDRGTEAFF
TRBV7-2,TRBD2,TRBJ2-3,NA,CASSPGTSFTDTQYF
TRBV29-1,TRBD2,TRBJ2-1,NA,CSVTAGGSYNEQFF
TRBV5-4,NA,TRBJ2-5,NA,CASSLERGRGTQYF
TRBV29-1,TRBD1,TRBJ2-7,NA,CSARQGADEQYF
TRBV6-1,TRBD1,TRBJ1-5,NA,CASSERTGAFNQPQHF
TRBV28,TRBD1,TRBJ1-4,NA,CASSLPGQDGKLFF
TRBV29-1,TRBD2,TRBJ2-7,NA,CSAVLAGAYEQYF